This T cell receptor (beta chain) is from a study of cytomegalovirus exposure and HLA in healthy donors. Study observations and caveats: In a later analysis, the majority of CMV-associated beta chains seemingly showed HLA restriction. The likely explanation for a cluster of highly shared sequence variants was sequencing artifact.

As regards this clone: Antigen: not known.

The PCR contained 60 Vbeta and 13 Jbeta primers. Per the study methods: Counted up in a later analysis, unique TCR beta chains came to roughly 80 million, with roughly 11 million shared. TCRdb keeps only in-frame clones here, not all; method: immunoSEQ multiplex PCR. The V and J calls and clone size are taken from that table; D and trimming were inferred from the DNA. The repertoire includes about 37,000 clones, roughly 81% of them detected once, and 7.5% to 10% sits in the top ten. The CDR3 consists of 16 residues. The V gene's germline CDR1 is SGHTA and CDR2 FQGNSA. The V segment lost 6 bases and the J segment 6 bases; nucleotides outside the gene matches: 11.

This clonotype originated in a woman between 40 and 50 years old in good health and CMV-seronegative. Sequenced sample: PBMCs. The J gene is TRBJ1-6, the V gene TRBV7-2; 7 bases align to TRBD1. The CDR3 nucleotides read TGTGCCAGCAGTAAGGAGGGGGCCCTCGGTAATTCACCCCTCCACTTT. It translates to CASSKEGALGNSPLHF.